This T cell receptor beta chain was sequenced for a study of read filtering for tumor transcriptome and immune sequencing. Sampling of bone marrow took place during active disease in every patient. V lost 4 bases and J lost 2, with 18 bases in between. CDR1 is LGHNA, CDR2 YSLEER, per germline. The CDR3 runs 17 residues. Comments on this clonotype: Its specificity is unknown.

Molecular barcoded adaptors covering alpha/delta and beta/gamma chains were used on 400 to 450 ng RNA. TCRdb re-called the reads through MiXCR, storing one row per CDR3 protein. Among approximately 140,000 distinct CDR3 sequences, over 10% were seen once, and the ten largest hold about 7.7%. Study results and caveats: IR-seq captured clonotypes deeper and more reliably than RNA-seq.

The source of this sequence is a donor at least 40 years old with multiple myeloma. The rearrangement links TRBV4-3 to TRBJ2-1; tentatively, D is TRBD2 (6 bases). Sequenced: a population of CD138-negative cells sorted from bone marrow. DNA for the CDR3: TGCGCCAGCAGCCGTGGACTAACGGGGGATCCCTACAATGAGCAGTTCTTC. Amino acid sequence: CASSRGLTGDPYNEQFF.